One TCR beta chain is described in this entry. Its cognate antigen has yet to be identified. No base quality values were provided; no much bigger clone lies one nucleotide off. This sample was taken from a study of shared clonotypes between healthy human individuals (dated by TCRdb to 2018 to 2021). In the study overall: A couple of women and a few men aged 18 to 49 years were included in the cohort. Between about 0.94 and 10 billion PBMCs per donor were obtained by leukapheresis. Per donor, three plates each were used for CD4 naive and CD4 memory, two for CD8 naive, and one for CD8 memory. Blood TCR repertoires of about 5 healthy adults were deeply sequenced to estimate repertoire size and the extent of clonotype sharing between individuals. Different laboratories and diverse techniques were used to prepare libraries and sequence TCR repertoires, to increase sequencing depth and limit assay-specific biases. The paper's findings and limits, for the study overall: Incomplete sequencing was indicated by rarefaction of sorted-subset datasets, despite the large sequencing depth. Sharing across several donors was observed for around 4.8% of naive CD4, under 4% of naive CD8, 2% to 2.5% of memory CD4, and 0.4% of memory CD8 clonotypes. Naive subsets generally had larger estimated clonotype richness than memory subsets did. Sampling was limited to blood, and TCR repertoires in tissue likely differ from TCR repertoires in blood. Pairwise subsampling indicated that sequencing depth was expected to affect the degree of clonotype sharing among donors. Compared with non-shared clonotypes, clonotypes shared by all four sorted-subset donors had higher generation probabilities. Because the study included only a small number of donors, the genetic and exposure-history diversity represented was limited.

The donors were healthy, HIV-negative adults who had no recently reported acute infections or vaccinations. All donors were Caucasian adults living in Nashville, Tennessee, USA. Magnetic negative selection was used to enrich CD4+ T cells, after which naive cells were positively selected on CD45RA and the negative fraction became the memory subset. Blood was collected by leukapheresis, and PBMCs were isolated by Ficoll-Histopaque density gradient centrifugation and then cryopreserved in liquid nitrogen vapor phase. Analytical flow cytometry was used to check the purity and quantity of each magnetically sorted T cell population. Each sorted fraction had its genomic DNA isolated and then quantified by UV absorbance on a Nanodrop 2000c. Looking up the germline V gene yields CDR1 SNHLY and CDR2 FYNNEI. Including cysteine and phenylalanine, the CDR3 has 12 amino acids. The CDR3 DNA has 36 bases and is translated from base 1. The germline ends are 11 bases apart after V is trimmed by 6 bases and J by 5 bases.

TCR CDR3 regions were amplified from genomic DNA by multiplex PCR using the deep immunoSEQ assay. Extracted genomic DNA from each cell subset was spread evenly across all wells of several immunoSEQ 96-well plates, with each plate serving as a replicate. For sorted subsets, each replicate PCR was loaded with 200 to 250 ng genomic DNA, equivalent to some 27,000 T cell genomes. Purified libraries were measured with a Qubit 3.0 fluorometer, size-checked on a Bioanalyzer 2100, and measured again with the KAPA Library Quantification kit. Every immunoSEQ 96-well plate was sequenced on a dedicated single-read 150-cycle Illumina NextSeq 550 flow cell. The paper's data handling went like this. The immunoSEQ output contained only junctional sequences without quality scores, so filtering could not match that applied to full-length reads. To assign V/J genes and CDR3, sequences were annotated against IMGT germline references using PyIR, a Python wrapper for IgBLAST v1.9. Any read was removed if the V/J assignment was weak (E-value above 1e-6), the CDR3 was missing, or the read contained stop codons, out-of-frame junctions, or ambiguous translated residues. V3J clonotypes were defined as sequences sharing the same inferred V gene, J gene, and CDR3 amino acid sequence. The percentage overlap between two repertoires was calculated by dividing the number of shared unique clonotypes by the size of the smaller repertoire. RTK rarefaction, the Chao1 estimator, and Recon v2.1 estimates of unobserved clonotypes were used to assess repertoire richness. Generation probabilities for all TCRbeta clonotypes obtained by the gDNA method from several donors were computed using OLGA. TCRdb holds this immuneACCESS table with in-frame rearrangements only. Some clones are missing; in checked studies, unresolved V genes explain under half, and the rest has no known cause. That table is the source of V, J and clone size, and D and trimming were worked out from the DNA. This sample comprises 950,000 to 1,300,000 clones, around 74% of them detected only once. In total, the top ten clones hold 1.2% to 1.5% of the sample.

The V and J genes are TRBV2 and TRBJ2-7; the D assignment is uncertain and may be TRBD1 or TRBD2, with 5 bases supporting each. Input material: memory CD4+ T cells sorted from blood. The cell subset or site label for this specimen denotes: CD45RA-negative fraction. The clonotype comes from a man aged 18-30 years in good health. CDR3 region: CASRAGRHEQYF. In nucleotides, the sequence is TGTGCCAGCAGGGCAGGGAGACACGAGCAGTACTTC.